The 30 T cell receptor beta chains presented below share a single source sample, sequenced in a study of blood T cell repertoires in COVID-19. Assay: immunoSEQ multiplex PCR; the TCRdb copy retains only in-frame clones and omits some. Of tens of thousands of clones in the sample, 87% were seen once. Sample: peripheral blood. The receptors here all came from a human donor in a cohort sampled during active COVID-19.

This rearrangement joins TRBV4-1 to TRBJ2-3; D gene unclear. With 0 bases removed from V and 3 bases from J, the gap between germline ends came to 10 bases. In germline, CDR1 is MGHRA, CDR2 YSYEKL. The CDR3 has 15 amino acids. The CDR3 is CASSQEERGTDTQYF. CDR3 DNA: TGCGCCAGCAGCCAAGAAGAGAGAGGAACAGATACGCAGTATTTT.

This clone was picked up one time. The chain carries TRBV5-1 and TRBJ1-2; unclear D gene. V was cut by 1 base and J by 6 bases, with 16 bases left in between. CDR1 and CDR2 (germline): SGHRS, YFSETQ. CDR3 size: 15 residues. The CDR3 loop reads CASSLMEAGRDGYTF. The CDR3 nucleotides are TGCGCCAGCAGCTTGATGGAGGCGGGCCGAGATGGCTACACCTTC.

For this clone: Relative to the germline gene, one junction end is altered; a read error may explain this. The chain combines TRBV20-1 with TRBJ1-2; D perhaps matches TRBD1 (5 bases). The germline CDR1 and CDR2 sequences are DFQATT and SNEGSKA (reference sequence). The CDR3 is 12 residues long. Here the CDR3 DNA reads TGCAGTGCTAGTGGGGGGGACTATGGCCACACCTTC. It encodes CSASGGDYGHTF.

The chain employs TRBV15 and TRBJ1-1; TRBD1 is a possible D gene (5 bases). CDR1 is LNHNV and CDR2 is YYDKDF in the germline V gene (reference sequence). V lost 0 bases and J 6 bases, leaving 17 bases between the germline ends. The CDR3 runs 16 residues. The CDR3 sequence: CATSRDSIGGGAEAFF. In DNA, the CDR3 is TGTGCCACCAGCAGAGATTCCATCGGGGGAGGGGCTGAAGCTTTCTTT.

The genes are TRBV6-5 and TRBJ2-3; D possibly corresponds to TRBD2 (6 bases). The CDR3 is 13 residues long. V lost 6 bases and J lost 4, with 11 bases in between. Germline values: CDR1 MNHEY, CDR2 SVGAGI. The CDR3 loop is CASRPGTPDTQYF. The CDR3 DNA reads TGTGCCAGCAGACCCGGGACTCCAGATACGCAGTATTTT.

The V call is TRBV2, the J call TRBJ2-7, with 9 nucleotides matching TRBD1. This CDR3 has 13 amino acids. The germline V gene has CDR1 SNHLY and CDR2 FYNNEI. With V trimmed by 5 bases and J by 4 bases, 3 bases remained unmatched. DNA for the CDR3: TGTGCCAGCAGTACCGGGACAGGGTACGAGCAGTACTTC. This encodes CASSTGTGYEQYF.

The DNA of the CDR3 is TGTGCCAGCAGCCTAGTGAGCTCCTACGAGCAGTACTTC. Its translation: CASSLVSSYEQYF. V usage is TRBV12-3 or TRBV12-4 and J usage is TRBJ2-7; D gene uncertain. Trimming removed 6 bases from V and 0 bases from J, with 9 bases in between. The CDR3 extends over 13 amino acids.

J is TRBJ2-1 and V is TRBV5-1; D is undetermined. V lost 0 bases and J lost 8, with 15 bases in between. Germline loops: CDR1 SGHRS, CDR2 YFSETQ. There are 15 residues in the CDR3. This CDR3 is CASSLGWADSHEQFF. The CDR3 nucleotides are TGCGCCAGCAGCTTGGGGTGGGCTGATTCCCATGAGCAGTTCTTC. The full variable domain, with the rest looked up from reference TRBV5-1 and TRBJ2-1, is KAGVTQTPRYLIKTRGQQVTLSCSPISGHRSVSWYQQTPGQGLQFLFEYFSETQRNKGNFPGRFSGRQFSNSRSEMNVSTLELGDSALYLCASSLGWADSHEQFFGPGTRLTVL.

This clone was detected only once. The V call is TRBV3-1 (or the pseudogene TRBV3-2), the J call TRBJ2-5; 8 bases are a match to TRBD1. J lost 7 bases, V lost 1 base, and 5 bases had no gene match. The CDR3 spans 14 residues. Germline CDR1 LGHDT, CDR2 YNNKEL (reference sequence). The CDR3 protein is CASSQATGAGTQYF. DNA of the CDR3: TGTGCCAGCAGCCAAGCGACAGGGGCGGGGACCCAGTACTTC.

In its sample, this clone was seen once. The chain couples TRBV3-1 (or the pseudogene TRBV3-2) to TRBJ2-2, with a tentative D call TRBD2 (6 bases). The CDR3 is 14 amino acids. CDR1 and CDR2 (germline): LGHDT, YNNKEL (reference sequence). V dropped 4 bases and J dropped 6 bases, with 12 bases sitting between them. The CDR3 region has the DNA TGTGCCAGCAGCCGGGGGGTAAGATCCGGGGAGCTGTTTTTT. The encoded protein is CASSRGVRSGELFF.

The chain combines TRBV5-4 with TRBJ1-2, with 8 bases aligning to TRBD1. The CDR3 spans 14 residues. V was pared by 4 bases and J by 6 bases, with 8 bases of the junction left unmatched. From germline, CDR1 is SGHNT and CDR2 YYREEE (reference sequence). The CDR3 reads CASSTSQGGHGYTF. CDR3 in DNA: TGTGCCAGCAGCACGTCACAGGGGGGTCATGGCTACACCTTC.

The chain couples TRBV7-2 to TRBJ1-5, with 10 bases that match TRBD1. Germline V gene sequence: CDR1 SGHTA, CDR2 FQGNSA. The junction had 4 bases not matched to a gene; V was cut back by 5 bases and J by 6 bases. The CDR3 totals 14 residues. The chain's CDR3 is CASSTGTGVQPQHF. CDR3 DNA sequence: TGTGCCAGCAGCACCGGGACAGGGGTTCAGCCCCAGCATTTT.

The chain has TRBV19 and TRBJ2-5; D is unresolved. Germline-derived CDR1 and CDR2 are LNHDA and SQIVND (reference sequence). Trimming cost V 3 bases and J 3 bases, with 8 bases left between them. The CDR3 extends over 13 amino acids. The chain's CDR3 is CASSMSSEETQYF. CDR3 nucleotide sequence: TGTGCCAGTAGTATGTCTTCTGAAGAGACCCAGTACTTC.

The chain couples TRBV19 to TRBJ2-3; TRBD1 matches at 10 bases. In germline, CDR1 is LNHDA, CDR2 SQIVND (reference sequence). V was pared by 9 bases and J by 5 bases, with 17 bases of the junction left unmatched. CDR3 length: 17 amino acids. The CDR3 is CARAEWERDRGGDTQYF. CDR3 DNA sequence: TGTGCCAGGGCCGAGTGGGAGAGGGACAGGGGTGGAGATACGCAGTATTTT.

The gene calls are TRBV29-1 and TRBJ2-1, with 9 bases matching TRBD2. The V segment lost 6 bases and the J segment 9 bases; nucleotides outside the gene matches: 12. Germline V lookup: CDR1 SQVTM, CDR2 ANQGSEA. This CDR3 is 14 amino acids long. This CDR3 reads CSVERTSALLEQFF. The CDR3 DNA follows: TGCAGCGTAGAGAGGACTAGCGCACTCCTTGAGCAGTTCTTC.

J is TRBJ2-5 and V is TRBV7-2, with 9 nucleotides matching TRBD2. The germline gives CDR1 SGHTA, CDR2 FQGNSA. V was clipped by 1 base and J by 4 bases; unmatched bases: 4. The CDR3 runs 15 residues. The CDR3 region has the DNA TGTGCCAGCAGCTTAGTTAGCGGGAGAGGAGAGACCCAGTACTTC. Protein product: CASSLVSGRGETQYF.

V usage is TRBV5-1 and J usage is TRBJ2-1; D gene unclear. The V and J ends lost 2 bases and 5 bases respectively, with 8 bases between them. This CDR3 region has 13 residues. CDR1 and CDR2 from the germline V gene are SGHRS and YFSETQ. The CDR3 loop is CASSFFGNNEQFF. The DNA for the CDR3 is TGCGCCAGCAGCTTCTTTGGCAACAATGAGCAGTTCTTC.

V and J are TRBV30 and TRBJ1-1; the match to TRBD1 covers 7 bases. Trimming cost V 4 bases and J 5 bases; bases outside gene matches: 10. CDR1 GTSNPN and CDR2 SVGIG come from the germline V gene (reference sequence). There are 14 residues in the CDR3. The CDR3 spells CAWKGAGLRTEAFF. The CDR3 DNA is TGTGCCTGGAAGGGGGCAGGGTTAAGGACTGAAGCTTTCTTT.

This chain joins TRBV10-3 and TRBJ1-2; 7 bases line up with TRBD1. The CDR3 is 14 residues long. J was trimmed by 5 bases and V by 4 bases; bases with no gene match: 7. Germline V gene sequence: CDR1 ENHRY, CDR2 SYGVKD. The CDR3 nucleotides read TGTGCCATCAGTGCCGGGACAGCCTATTATGGCTACACCTTC. Its protein product is CAISAGTAYYGYTF.

Only one count was recorded for this clone. The gene calls are TRBV6-5 and TRBJ1-2; 7 bases agree with TRBD1. Trimming at V came to 5 bases and at J to 6 bases, leaving 6 bases not matched to a gene. This CDR3 spans 13 amino acids. Germline-derived CDR1 and CDR2 are MNHEY and SVGAGI. CDR3 sequence reads: CASSQTGANGYTF. The DNA for the CDR3 is TGTGCCAGCAGTCAAACAGGGGCTAATGGCTACACCTTC.

Turning to this clone: The junction shows a germline mismatch at one end, possibly a read error. This chain joins TRBV24-1 and TRBJ1-5; D remains unclear. CDR1 and CDR2 (germline): KGHDR, SFDVKD. The CDR3 has 14 residues. CDR3 loop: CATSGGGVYQPQHF. Here the CDR3 DNA reads TGTGCCACGAGTGGTGGCGGAGTTTATCAGCCCCAGCATTTT.

The gene calls are TRBV4-1 and TRBJ2-7, with 7 bases that match TRBD2. V was pared by 0 bases and J by 4 bases, with 12 bases of the junction left unmatched. This CDR3 contains 17 residues. Germline CDR1 reads MGHRA; CDR2 reads YSYEKL. CDR3 sequence: CASSQDRTGTIKYEQYF. The CDR3 nucleotides are TGCGCCAGCAGCCAAGATCGGACCGGGACTATTAAGTACGAGCAGTACTTC.

The chain uses TRBV7-6 and TRBJ2-3, with D tentatively TRBD2 (6 bases). V gave up 5 bases and J gave up 1 base, with 28 bases separating them. The CDR3 has 20 residues. Germline loops: CDR1 SGHVS, CDR2 FNYEAQ. CDR3 protein: CASSLLVGSGGGWGTDTQYF. The CDR3 DNA sequence: TGTGCCAGCAGCCTTTTGGTGGGTAGCGGAGGAGGCTGGGGCACAGATACGCAGTATTTT.

The CDR3 spells CATRLEREFYEQYF. CDR3 DNA: TGTGCCACCAGACTGGAGCGGGAGTTCTACGAGCAGTACTTC. This chain joins TRBV15 and TRBJ2-7; 8 positions agree with TRBD2. Germline CDR1 reads LNHNV; CDR2 reads YYDKDF (reference sequence). CDR3 length: 14 amino acids. With V trimmed by 6 bases and J by 3 bases, 7 bases remained unmatched.

This sequence joins TRBV18 and TRBJ1-2; TRBD1 agrees at 9 bases. This CDR3 has 16 amino acids. V was pared by 6 bases and J by 6 bases, with 14 bases of the junction left unmatched. Germline loops: CDR1 KGHSH, CDR2 LQKENI. The CDR3 DNA sequence: TGTGCCAGCTCTCATAACAGGGGGCGGAATGAGAATGGCTACACCTTC. Its translation is CASSHNRGRNENGYTF.

This clone was counted once. The chain couples TRBV7-9 to TRBJ2-7; no clear D gene. The germline V and J ends were trimmed by 1 base and 5 bases, with 3 bases remaining between them. Germline V gene sequence: CDR1 SEHNR, CDR2 FQNEAQ (reference sequence). CDR3 size: 11 residues. CDR3 amino acids: CASSLDNEQYF. DNA of the CDR3: TGTGCCAGCAGCTTAGACAACGAGCAGTACTTC.

In this sample, this clone turned up a few times. The chain combines TRBV28 with TRBJ2-4; the match to TRBD2 covers 7 bases. V was pared by 4 bases and J by 0 bases, with 0 bases of the junction left unmatched. The germline V gene encodes CDR1 MDHEN and CDR2 SYDVKM. This CDR3 comprises 14 residues. The CDR3: CASSWGGAKNIQYF. CDR3 nucleotide sequence: TGTGCCAGCAGTTGGGGGGGAGCCAAAAACATTCAGTACTTC.

The rearrangement joins TRBV10-3 to TRBJ1-2; 9 nucleotides align to TRBD1. CDR3 length: 14 amino acids. The germline CDR1 and CDR2 sequences are ENHRY and SYGVKD. The V gene end was trimmed by 6 bases and the J gene end by 5 bases; junction bases not matched to a gene: 7. CDR3 sequence: CAISRDREAYGYTF. The DNA of the CDR3 is TGTGCCATCAGCCGGGACAGGGAGGCATATGGCTACACCTTC.

V and J are TRBV7-9 and TRBJ2-5; TRBD1 is a possible D gene (5 bases). V lost 5 bases and J 4 bases, leaving 14 bases between the germline ends. The CDR3 sequence is 14 residues long. Germline CDR1 and CDR2: SEHNR and FQNEAQ (reference sequence). CDR3 residues: CASSPPRVVETQYF. In DNA, the CDR3 is TGTGCCAGCAGCCCCCCCAGGGTGGTAGAGACCCAGTACTTC.

The V call is TRBV15, the J call TRBJ2-2; 7 bases are shared with TRBD2. The V gene's germline CDR1 is LNHNV and CDR2 YYDKDF (reference sequence). The junction had 2 bases not matched to a gene; V was cut back by 3 bases and J by 4 bases. There are 14 residues in the CDR3. CDR3 nucleotides: TGTGCCACCAGCAGGGGGGGGACCACCGGGGAGCTGTTTTTT. Translated, it gives CATSRGGTTGELFF.